This entry lists 20 T cell receptor beta chains sequenced from one sample in a study of shared clonotypes between healthy human individuals. Some clones are missing from TCRdb's copy, which holds only in-frame ones; the method was immunoSEQ multiplex PCR. Here the sample spans a few million clones, 85% to 95% being singletons. Material for sequencing was naive CD4+ T cells from PBMCs. Subset specified: CD45RA+ positively selected. These receptors were obtained from a man younger than 35 in good health. Some clones in this sample may be carry-over from other donors' samples.

The rearrangement joins TRBV28 to TRBJ2-3; D gene ambiguous. Looked up from germline, CDR1 is MDHEN and CDR2 is SYDVKM. Trimming took 2 bases from V and 2 from J, leaving 20 bases between them. This CDR3 region has 18 residues. The CDR3 region has the DNA TGTGCCAGCAGTTTAACCCCAAGTGGTGAACGAACCACAGATACGCAGTATTTT. It yields the protein CASSLTPSGERTTDTQYF.

The genes are TRBV7-9 and TRBJ1-1; D not certain. This CDR3 is built from 13 residues. Per germline, CDR1 SEHNR and CDR2 FQNEAQ (reference sequence). The V end was cut by 5 bases, the J end by 7 bases, with 14 bases between. CDR3 residues: CASSRGWTDEAFF. CDR3 bases: TGTGCCAGCAGCAGAGGATGGACGGATGAAGCTTTCTTT.

The chain employs TRBV9 and TRBJ2-5, with TRBD1 identical over 9 bases. The junction had 5 bases not matched to a gene; V was cut back by 0 bases and J by 5 bases. The CDR3 extends over 15 amino acids. CDR1 SGDLS and CDR2 YYNGEE come from the germline V gene. DNA of the CDR3: TGTGCCAGCAGCGTAGACGGGACAGGGCTGGAGACCCAGTACTTC. Its translation is CASSVDGTGLETQYF.

This chain uses TRBV7-8 with TRBJ2-7, with D perhaps being TRBD1 or TRBD2 (5 bases each). Germline CDR1 and CDR2: SGHVS and FQNEAQ. This CDR3 is built from 15 residues. Trimming stripped 1 base from V and 0 bases from J, with 10 bases between. CDR3: CASSLGWGSSYEQYF. Written as DNA, the CDR3 is TGTGCCAGCAGCTTAGGTTGGGGGAGCTCCTACGAGCAGTACTTC.

A single count supports this clone. The rearrangement links TRBV18 to TRBJ2-3; 10 bases align to TRBD1. This CDR3 is 17 amino acids long. Germline V gene lookup returns CDR1 KGHSH and CDR2 LQKENI. The V and J ends lost 3 bases and 0 bases, in that order; junction bases with no gene match: 6. CDR3 in DNA: TGTGCCAGCTCACCCCCATGGGGACAGGGGAGCACAGATACGCAGTATTTT. This sequence encodes CASSPPWGQGSTDTQYF.

The chain has TRBV29-1 and TRBJ2-2, with 10 bases aligning to TRBD2. The germline V gene encodes CDR1 SQVTM and CDR2 ANQGSEA. J was trimmed by 1 base and V by 4 bases; bases with no gene match: 3. The CDR3 runs 15 residues. The CDR3 is CSVARTSGNTGELFF. CDR3 coding DNA: TGCAGCGTTGCCCGGACTAGCGGGAACACCGGGGAGCTGTTTTTT.

V and J are TRBV29-1 and TRBJ2-7; no reliable D call. CDR1 and CDR2 (germline): SQVTM, ANQGSEA. Deletions cut 1 base from V and 3 bases from J, with 19 bases between. CDR3 size: 16 residues. The CDR3 is CSVEVSLGLRRYEQYF. CDR3 DNA: TGCAGCGTTGAAGTGTCTTTGGGTCTCCGCCGCTACGAGCAGTACTTC.

This clone came up a few times. The chain links TRBV28 to TRBJ1-5; D ambiguous. The CDR3 loop spans 14 amino acids. In germline, CDR1 is MDHEN, CDR2 SYDVKM. Trimming pared 2 bases from V and 3 bases from J, leaving 8 bases between. The CDR3 nucleotides are TGTGCCAGCAGTTTACCCAGCCCCAATCAGCCCCAGCATTTT. Protein product: CASSLPSPNQPQHF. Full variable domain (missing parts from reference TRBV28 and TRBJ1-5): DVKVTQSSRYLVKRTGEKVFLECVQDMDHENMFWYRQDPGLGLRLIYFSYDVKMKEKGDIPEGYSVSREKKERFSLILESASTNQTSMYLCASSLPSPNQPQHFGDGTRLSIL.

This rearrangement joins TRBV5-6 to TRBJ1-1; the D gene is possibly TRBD1 (6 bases). There are 13 residues in the CDR3. Between the trimmed V and J ends, which lost 4 bases and 1 base, there was a span of 8 bases. Germline-derived CDR1 and CDR2 are SGHDT and YYEEEE. The CDR3 DNA follows: TGTGCCAGCAGCAGGGGACAGAACACTGAAGCTTTCTTT. Translating gives CASSRGQNTEAFF.

The chain joins TRBV11-2 to TRBJ2-3; possibly TRBD2 for D (6 bases). The CDR3 spans 13 residues. The germline CDR1 and CDR2 sequences are SGHAT and FQNNGV. Trimming shortened V by 7 bases and J by 3 bases, and 11 bases separated the two germline ends. Written as DNA, the CDR3 is TGTGCCAGCAACTTGGCGGGGACAGATACGCAGTATTTT. Translated, it gives CASNLAGTDTQYF.

The V gene is TRBV5-4, the J gene TRBJ2-7, with D unresolved. The germline gives CDR1 SGHNT, CDR2 YYREEE (reference sequence). The ends were cut back, 7 bases at V and 2 bases at J, with 19 bases in the middle. The CDR3 consists of 15 residues. CDR3: CASHLFGGRTYEQYF. The CDR3 nucleotides are TGTGCCAGCCATTTGTTTGGCGGAAGAACCTACGAGCAGTACTTC.

This clone was picked up one time. The chain recombines TRBV11-1 with TRBJ2-3; no clear D gene. CDR3 length: 15 residues. CDR1 and CDR2 (germline): SGHAT, FQDESV (reference sequence). V was clipped by 5 bases and J by 2 bases, with 14 bases between them. This chain's CDR3 is CASSRTADPTDTQYF. The CDR3 DNA reads TGTGCCAGCAGCCGGACGGCGGACCCCACAGATACGCAGTATTTT.

CDR3 DNA: TGTGCCAGCAGCGTAGATGGGAAATACGAGCAGTACTTC. Translation gives CASSVDGKYEQYF. This chain links TRBV9 with TRBJ2-7; no clear D gene. Trimming pared 0 bases from V and 4 bases from J, leaving 8 bases between. CDR1 is SGDLS and CDR2 is YYNGEE in the germline V gene. This CDR3 region has 13 residues. The full variable domain, in which reference TRBV9 and TRBJ2-7 provide the parts outside the CDR3, is DSGVTQTPKHLITATGQRVTLRCSPRSGDLSVYWYQQSLDQGLQFLIQYYNGEERAKGNILERFSAQQFPDLHSELNLSSLELGDSALYFCASSVDGKYEQYFGPGTRLTVT.

The chain couples TRBV2 to TRBJ1-4; TRBD1 matches 10 bases. Germline V gene sequence: CDR1 SNHLY, CDR2 FYNNEI. With 6 bases clipped from V and 10 bases from J, the junction kept 8 bases outside the gene matches. The length of the CDR3 is 14 residues. CDR3 bases: TGTGCCAGCAGGGCGACAGGGGGCGCCGGAAAACTGTTTTTT. Amino acid sequence: CASRATGGAGKLFF.

This clone showed up just once. J is TRBJ2-7 and V is TRBV7-8; 7 nucleotides match TRBD1. The CDR3 consists of 17 residues. V gave up 5 bases and J gave up 0 bases; unmatched junction bases: 13. Germline V lookup: CDR1 SGHVS, CDR2 FQNEAQ. CDR3 in DNA: TGTGCCAGCAGCGTTATTACCGGGACAGTCAGCTCCTACGAGCAGTACTTC. Protein product: CASSVITGTVSSYEQYF.

The V call is TRBV18, the J call TRBJ1-2, with unresolved D. This CDR3 comprises 15 residues. Per germline, CDR1 KGHSH and CDR2 LQKENI. With 0 bases removed from V and 8 bases from J, the gap between germline ends came to 16 bases. CDR3 coding DNA: TGTGCCAGCTCACCACCGAGGGAAACCATCGCCGGCTACACCTTC. Amino acid sequence: CASSPPRETIAGYTF.

On this clone itself: This same CDR3 is encoded by further DNA sequences in the sample. The rearrangement links TRBV6-5 to TRBJ1-1; TRBD1 aligns across 8 bases. CDR1 and CDR2 (germline): MNHEY, SVGAGI. V shed 5 bases, J shed 0 bases, and the junction held 5 bases outside the gene matches. This CDR3 region has 15 residues. The CDR3: CASSRTGRLNTEAFF. CDR3 nucleotide sequence: TGTGCCAGCAGTAGGACAGGGAGATTGAACACTGAAGCTTTCTTT.

The gene calls are TRBV14 and TRBJ1-2; 7 bases align to TRBD1. The CDR3 has 14 residues. V dropped 4 bases and J dropped 6; count of bases not matched to a gene: 8. Germline lookup yields CDR1 SGHDN and CDR2 FVKESK. Here the CDR3 DNA reads TGTGCCAGCAGCCCCTTAGACAGGGCGCATGGCTACACCTTC. The encoded protein is CASSPLDRAHGYTF.

The V gene is TRBV7-8, the J gene TRBJ2-7; either TRBD1 or TRBD2 may supply D (5 bases each). The germline CDR1 and CDR2 sequences are SGHVS and FQNEAQ. Trimming stripped 5 bases from V and 6 bases from J, with 26 bases between. The CDR3 is 17 amino acids. The DNA for the CDR3 is TGTGCCAGCAGCCTCTACGGGGCCGAACCGCAGGTGCGCGAGCAGTACTTC. It is translated as CASSLYGAEPQVREQYF.

V and J are TRBV7-9 and TRBJ2-1; D not resolved. With 3 bases removed from V and 0 bases from J, the gap between germline ends came to 9 bases. The CDR3 loop spans 15 amino acids. Germline loops: CDR1 SEHNR, CDR2 FQNEAQ (reference sequence). CDR3 DNA: TGTGCCAGCAGCTTGTACCAAAGCTCCTACAATGAGCAGTTCTTC. The encoded protein is CASSLYQSSYNEQFF.